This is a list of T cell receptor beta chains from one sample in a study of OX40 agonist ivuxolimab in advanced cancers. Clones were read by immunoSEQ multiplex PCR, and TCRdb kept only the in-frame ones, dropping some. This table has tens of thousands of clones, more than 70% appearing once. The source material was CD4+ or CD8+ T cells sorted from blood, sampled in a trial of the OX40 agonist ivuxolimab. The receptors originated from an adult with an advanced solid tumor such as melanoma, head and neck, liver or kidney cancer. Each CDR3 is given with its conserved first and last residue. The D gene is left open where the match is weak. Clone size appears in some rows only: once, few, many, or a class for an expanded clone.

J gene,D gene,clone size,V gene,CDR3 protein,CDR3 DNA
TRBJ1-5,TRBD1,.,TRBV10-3,CAISDGQGSQPQHF,TGTGCCATCAGCGATGGACAGGGCAGTCAGCCCCAGCATTTT
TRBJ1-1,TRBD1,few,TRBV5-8,CASSRTGSAFF,TGTGCCAGCAGCCGGACAGGGAGTGCTTTCTTT
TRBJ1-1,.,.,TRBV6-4,CASSQDIDYPEAFF,TGTGCCAGCAGTCAGGACATCGATTACCCTGAAGCTTTCTTT
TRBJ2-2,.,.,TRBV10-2,CASTGNTGELFF,TGCGCCAGCACGGGCAACACCGGGGAGCTGTTTTTT
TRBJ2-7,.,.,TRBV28,CASMDSSYEQYF,TGTGCCAGCATGGACAGCTCCTACGAGCAGTACTTC
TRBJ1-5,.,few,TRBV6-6,CASARQAGNQPQHF,TGTGCCAGCGCCAGACAGGCCGGCAATCAGCCCCAGCATTTT
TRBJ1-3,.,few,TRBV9,CASSVGAGRSVGNTIYF,TGTGCCAGCAGCGTAGGGGCCGGACGGAGCGTTGGAAACACCATATATTTT
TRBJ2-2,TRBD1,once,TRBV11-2,CASSESRDRVVTGELFF,TGTGCCAGCAGCGAGAGTCGCGACAGGGTCGTCACCGGGGAGCTGTTTTTT
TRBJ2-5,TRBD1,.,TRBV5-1,CASSPGTGVETQYF,TGCGCCAGCAGTCCTGGGACAGGGGTTGAGACCCAGTACTTC
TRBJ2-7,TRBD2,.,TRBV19,CASSIAGGKSYEQYF,TGTGCCAGTAGTATAGCCGGGGGGAAAAGCTACGAGCAGTACTTC
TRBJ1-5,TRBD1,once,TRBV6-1,CASSEWSTGGNQPQHF,TGTGCCAGCAGCGAATGGAGTACAGGGGGCAATCAGCCCCAGCATTTT
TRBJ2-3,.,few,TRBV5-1,CASSSTSNPNTDTQYF,TGCGCCAGCAGTTCGACGTCCAATCCCAACACAGATACGCAGTATTTT
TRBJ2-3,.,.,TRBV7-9,CASGGTDTQYF,TGTGCCAGCGGTGGCACAGATACGCAGTATTTT
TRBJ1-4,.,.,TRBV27,CASSLLWAGRASTNEKLFF,TGTGCCAGCAGTTTACTATGGGCAGGGAGGGCGTCAACTAATGAAAAACTGTTTTTT
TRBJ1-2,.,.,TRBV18,CASSPADQNYGYTF,TGTGCCAGCTCACCAGCCGATCAGAACTATGGCTACACCTTC
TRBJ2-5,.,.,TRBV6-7,CASSYQETQYF,TGTGCCAGCAGTTACCAAGAGACCCAGTACTTC
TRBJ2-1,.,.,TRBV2,CASSDWKATWAFFF,TGTGCCAGCAGTGATTGGAAGGCTACGTGGGCCTTTTTCTTC
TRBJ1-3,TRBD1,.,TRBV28,CASRDGDRDSGNTIYF,TGTGCCAGCAGAGACGGGGACAGGGACTCTGGAAACACCATATATTTT
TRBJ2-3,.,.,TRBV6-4,CASRLSAGSDTQYF,TGTGCCAGCAGACTGAGCGCAGGGTCCGATACGCAGTATTTT
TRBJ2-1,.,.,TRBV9,CASSPGEGNEQFF,TGTGCCAGCAGCCCAGGAGAGGGGAATGAGCAGTTCTTC
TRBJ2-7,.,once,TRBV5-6,CASSLGLELDYEQYF,TGTGCCAGCAGCCTCGGGCTAGAGCTGGACTACGAGCAGTACTTC
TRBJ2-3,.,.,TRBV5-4,CASSFASTDTQYF,TGTGCCAGCAGCTTCGCTAGCACAGATACGCAGTATTTT
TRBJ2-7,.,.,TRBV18,CASSPARDNEQYF,TGTGCCAGCTCACCAGCCAGGGATAACGAGCAGTACTTC
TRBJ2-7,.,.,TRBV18,CASSPPLGTPSGEQYF,TGTGCCAGCTCACCACCGCTGGGAACGCCTTCCGGCGAGCAGTACTTC
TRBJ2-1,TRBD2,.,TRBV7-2,CASSLGRGDEQFF,TGTGCCAGCAGCTTAGGGCGGGGGGATGAGCAGTTCTTC
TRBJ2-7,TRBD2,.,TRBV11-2,CASSRSGSGYEQYF,TGTGCCAGCAGCCGTAGCGGGAGTGGGTACGAGCAGTACTTC
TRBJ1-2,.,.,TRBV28,CASSYDRRIAYGYTF,TGTGCCAGCAGTTATGACAGGCGAATTGCCTATGGCTACACCTTC
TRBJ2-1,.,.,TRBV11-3,CASSLVRVGEQFF,TGTGCCAGCAGCTTAGTAAGGGTTGGCGAGCAGTTCTTC
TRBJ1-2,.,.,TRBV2,CASSEAAPYGYTF,TGTGCCAGCAGTGAAGCTGCCCCCTATGGCTACACCTTC
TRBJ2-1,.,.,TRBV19,CASTLGYGSANEQFF,TGTGCCAGTACCCTCGGGTACGGGTCCGCCAATGAGCAGTTCTTC
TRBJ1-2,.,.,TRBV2,CASSEAEEYGYTF,TGTGCCAGCAGTGAGGCCGAGGAATATGGCTACACCTTC
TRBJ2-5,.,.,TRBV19,CASSPRGETQYF,TGTGCCAGTAGCCCCCGCGGGGAGACCCAGTACTTC
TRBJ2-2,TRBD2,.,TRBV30,CAWTTRSGGGELFF,TGTGCCTGGACCACCAGGTCGGGAGGGGGGGAGCTGTTTTTT
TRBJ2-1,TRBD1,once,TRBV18,CASSPLETGRIEQFF,TGTGCCAGCTCACCACTTGAGACAGGGCGTATTGAGCAGTTCTTC
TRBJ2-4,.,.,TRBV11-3,CASSPGRSGAIQYF,TGTGCCAGCAGCCCGGGGAGATCAGGCGCCATTCAGTACTTC
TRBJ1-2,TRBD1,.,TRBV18,CASSPRGTGGQGYGYTF,TGTGCCAGCTCACCAAGGGGGACAGGGGGCCAGGGCTATGGCTACACCTTC
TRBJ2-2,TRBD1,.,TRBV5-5,CASRPTGGFSWNTGELFF,TGTGCCAGCAGACCGACAGGGGGCTTTTCTTGGAACACCGGGGAGCTGTTTTTT
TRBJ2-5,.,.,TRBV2,CASAPRERARETQYF,TGTGCCAGCGCCCCCAGAGAGAGGGCGAGAGAGACCCAGTACTTC
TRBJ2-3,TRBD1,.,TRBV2,CASSNRGPTDTQYF,TGTGCCAGCTCGAACAGGGGGCCCACAGATACGCAGTATTTT
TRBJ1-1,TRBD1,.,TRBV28,CASSRQGWETEAFF,TGTGCCAGCAGTCGACAGGGATGGGAAACTGAAGCTTTCTTT
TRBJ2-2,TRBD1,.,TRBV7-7,CASSSGRGPGELFF,TGTGCTAGCAGCTCCGGCAGGGGGCCCGGGGAGCTGTTTTTT
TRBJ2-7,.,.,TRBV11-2,CASSFRSKVDYEQYF,TGTGCCAGCAGCTTTCGGTCGAAAGTCGACTACGAGCAGTACTTC
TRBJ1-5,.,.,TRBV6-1,CASSEAWGNQPQHF,TGTGCCAGCAGTGAAGCCTGGGGGAATCAGCCCCAGCATTTT
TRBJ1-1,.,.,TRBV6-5,CASSYSRAQNTEAFF,TGTGCCAGCAGTTACTCGAGGGCTCAGAACACTGAAGCTTTCTTT
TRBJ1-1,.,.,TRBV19,CASSILEGTEAFF,TGTGCCAGTAGTATTCTTGAAGGGACTGAAGCTTTCTTT
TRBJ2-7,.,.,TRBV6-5,CASSLSVGGLGQYF,TGTGCCAGCAGCCTCTCTGTTGGGGGCTTAGGGCAGTACTTC
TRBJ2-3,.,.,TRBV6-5,CASKGGTTDTQYF,TGTGCCAGCAAAGGAGGGACCACAGATACGCAGTATTTT
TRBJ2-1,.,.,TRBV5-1,CASSLGFGGNEQFF,TGCGCCAGCAGCTTGGGATTTGGAGGCAATGAGCAGTTCTTC
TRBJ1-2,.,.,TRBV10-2,CASSDSGKNGYTF,TGCGCCAGCAGTGATTCAGGGAAGAATGGCTACACCTTC
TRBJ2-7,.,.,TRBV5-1,CASSLVATGRSYEQYF,TGCGCCAGCAGCTTGGTTGCGACAGGTCGCTCCTACGAGCAGTACTTC
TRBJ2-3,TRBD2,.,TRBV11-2,CASTIAGGRADTQYF,TGTGCCAGCACCATAGCGGGGGGTAGGGCAGATACGCAGTATTTT
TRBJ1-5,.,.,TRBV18,CASSPQGDNQPQHF,TGTGCCAGCTCACCTCAAGGGGACAATCAGCCCCAGCATTTT
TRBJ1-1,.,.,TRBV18,CASSPNPGGNTEAFF,TGTGCCAGCTCACCAAATCCCGGCGGGAACACTGAAGCTTTCTTT
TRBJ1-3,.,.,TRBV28,CASSSWDISGNTIYF,TGTGCCAGCAGTTCTTGGGACATCTCTGGAAACACCATATATTTT
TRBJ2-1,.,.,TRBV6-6,CASSAYESEQFF,TGTGCCAGCAGTGCCTACGAATCAGAGCAGTTCTTC
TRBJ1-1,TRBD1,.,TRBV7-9,CASSWTGAEAFF,TGTGCCAGCAGCTGGACAGGGGCTGAAGCTTTCTTT
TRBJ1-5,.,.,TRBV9,CASTPGVGNQPQHF,TGTGCCAGCACCCCTGGAGTTGGGAATCAGCCCCAGCATTTT
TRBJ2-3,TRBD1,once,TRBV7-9,CASSLAVGTGLDTQYF,TGTGCCAGCAGCTTAGCCGTCGGGACAGGGTTAGATACGCAGTATTTT
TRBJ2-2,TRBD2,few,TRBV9,CASSNSGGNTGELFF,TGTGCCAGCAGCAATAGCGGGGGGAACACCGGGGAGCTGTTTTTT